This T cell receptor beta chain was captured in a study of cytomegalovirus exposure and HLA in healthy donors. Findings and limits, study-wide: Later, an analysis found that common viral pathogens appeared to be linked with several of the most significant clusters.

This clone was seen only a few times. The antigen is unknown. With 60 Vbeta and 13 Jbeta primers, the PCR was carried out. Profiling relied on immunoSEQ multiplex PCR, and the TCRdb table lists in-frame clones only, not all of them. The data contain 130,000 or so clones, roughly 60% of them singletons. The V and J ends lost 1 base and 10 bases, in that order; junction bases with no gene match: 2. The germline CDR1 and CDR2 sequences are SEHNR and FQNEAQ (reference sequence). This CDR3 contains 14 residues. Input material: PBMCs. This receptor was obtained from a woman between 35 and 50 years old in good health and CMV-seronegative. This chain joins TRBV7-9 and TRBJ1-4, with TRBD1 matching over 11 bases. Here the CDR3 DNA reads TGTGCCAGCAGCTTAGGGACAGGGGGCATAAAACTGTTTTTT. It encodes CASSLGTGGIKLFF.